The 29 T cell receptor beta chains given below trace back to one sample, sequenced in a study of blood T cell repertoires in COVID-19. Data came from immunoSEQ multiplex PCR; TCRdb stores just in-frame clones and leaves some out. The sample lists 85,000 to 90,000 clones, approximately 87% occurring once. Specimen: peripheral blood. Receptors were obtained from a human donor in a cohort sampled during active COVID-19.

The rearrangement links TRBV10-3 to TRBJ1-1; tentative D call: TRBD1 (5 bases). Germline V CDR1 and CDR2: ENHRY, SYGVKD. Trimming pared 0 bases from V and 5 bases from J, leaving 7 bases between. The CDR3 sequence is 13 residues long. CDR3: CAISESPGTEAFF. In DNA, the CDR3 is TGTGCCATCAGTGAGTCTCCAGGGACTGAAGCTTTCTTT.

V gene TRBV29-1 combines with J gene TRBJ2-3; 8 positions agree with TRBD2. CDR1 SQVTM and CDR2 ANQGSEA come from the germline V gene. This CDR3 has 14 amino acids. Trimming removed 1 base from V and 8 bases from J; junction bases left unmatched: 8. The CDR3 DNA reads as TGCAGCGTTGAAGTAACGAGCGGGAGAAGTACGCAGTATTTT. This codes for CSVEVTSGRSTQYF.

The chain carries TRBV3-1 (or the pseudogene TRBV3-2) and TRBJ1-3; TRBD1 is a possible D gene (5 bases). This CDR3 has 16 residues. V dropped 2 bases and J dropped 1 base, with 12 bases sitting between them. CDR1 is LGHDT, CDR2 YNNKEL, per germline (reference sequence). The CDR3 spells CASSQHTGSSGNTIYF. The CDR3 DNA reads TGTGCCAGCAGCCAACATACAGGCTCGTCTGGAAACACCATATATTTT.

J is TRBJ1-1 and V is TRBV7-3; D unresolved. The CDR3 has 17 residues. V was clipped by 1 base and J by 2 bases, with 17 bases between them. Looked up from germline, CDR1 is SGHTA and CDR2 is FQGTGA. The CDR3: CASSLKGGPQFNTEAFF. The CDR3 nucleotides read TGTGCCAGCAGCTTAAAAGGTGGGCCCCAATTTAACACTGAAGCTTTCTTT.

This clone has just one count. V gene TRBV18 combines with J gene TRBJ2-7, with D possibly TRBD1 on 6 matching bases. The CDR3 sequence is 13 residues long. With 3 bases removed from V and 2 bases from J, the gap between germline ends came to 8 bases. Per the germline V gene, CDR1 is KGHSH and CDR2 is LQKENI. CDR3 residues: CASSPDRTYEQYF. The CDR3, as DNA: TGTGCCAGCTCACCCGACAGGACCTACGAGCAGTACTTC.

The chain employs TRBV5-5 and TRBJ2-1; possible D gene TRBD1, 6 bases. Germline assignment: CDR1 SGHKS and CDR2 YYEKEE (reference sequence). The V end was cut by 5 bases, the J end by 10 bases, with 16 bases between. This CDR3 has 13 residues. CDR3 loop: CASSSGDGAEQFF. The CDR3 nucleotides are TGTGCCAGCAGTTCAGGGGACGGGGCGGAGCAGTTCTTC.

As regards this clone: The same CDR3 also results from other DNA sequences found in this sample. The CDR3 nucleotides are TGTGCCAGCAGCCTAGGTGGGGGAAACACCATATATTTT. Its protein product is CASSLGGGNTIYF. The chain carries TRBV12-3 or TRBV12-4 and TRBJ1-3; D remains ambiguous. The CDR3 length is 13 residues. V dropped 6 bases and J dropped 4 bases, with 10 bases sitting between them.

This rearrangement joins TRBV9 to TRBJ1-6, with TRBD1 identical over 9 bases. The CDR3 consists of 19 residues. J was trimmed by 9 bases and V by 3 bases; bases with no gene match: 19. The germline V gene has CDR1 SGDLS and CDR2 YYNGEE. CDR3 residues: CASSAVSGTGRSSGSPLHF. As DNA, the CDR3 is TGTGCCAGCAGCGCCGTTTCGGGGACAGGGAGAAGCTCGGGTTCACCCCTCCACTTT.

The chain couples TRBV4-2 to TRBJ2-2; possibly TRBD2 for D (6 bases). The CDR3 has 17 residues. Trimming left V 1 base short and J 6 bases short, with 18 bases between. Germline loops: CDR1 LGHNA, CDR2 YNFKEQ. The CDR3 bases are TGTGCCAGCAGCCAAGTGTCGGGGGTTGGCCTCGCCGGGGAGCTGTTTTTT. Translation: CASSQVSGVGLAGELFF.

This chain uses TRBV20-1 with TRBJ2-2; 9 bases line up with TRBD2. The germline gives CDR1 DFQATT, CDR2 SNEGSKA (reference sequence). The CDR3 has 14 residues. V gave up 3 bases and J gave up 7 bases; unmatched junction bases: 6. The CDR3 here is CSASTSGLNGELFF. In nucleotides, the CDR3 is TGCAGTGCTAGTACTAGCGGGCTAAACGGGGAGCTGTTTTTT.

The chain joins TRBV19 to TRBJ1-5; 8 bases are shared with TRBD1. Germline CDR1 and CDR2: LNHDA and SQIVND (reference sequence). CDR3 length equals 13 residues. V lost 10 bases and J lost 6; bases outside the gene matches: 8. Here the CDR3 DNA reads TGTGCCACCTATTCAGGGGGCTCTCAGCCCCAGCATTTT. Residues: CATYSGGSQPQHF.

This chain connects TRBV3-1 (or the pseudogene TRBV3-2) to TRBJ2-1, with 9 bases identical to TRBD2. The CDR3 length is 15 residues. The trim removed 4 bases at V and 4 bases at J, leaving 5 bases unmatched. In germline, CDR1 is LGHDT, CDR2 YNNKEL (reference sequence). CDR3 sequence (DNA): TGTGCCAGCAGCCCAGGGGGACTAGCTTACAATGAGCAGTTCTTC. It yields the protein CASSPGGLAYNEQFF.

This clone has more than one count but fewer than ten. This chain uses TRBV24-1 with TRBJ2-1; 9 bases align to TRBD1. Germline V gene lookup returns CDR1 KGHDR and CDR2 SFDVKD. The ends lost 9 bases at V and 10 bases at J; junction bases unmatched: 9. This CDR3 region has 13 residues. The DNA for the CDR3 is TGTGCCACCGGCCGGGACAGGGCTAGCGAGCAGTTCTTC. Its translation: CATGRDRASEQFF.

The chain couples TRBV29-1 to TRBJ1-5; D uncertain. CDR3 length: 14 amino acids. Per the germline V gene, CDR1 is SQVTM and CDR2 is ANQGSEA. V lost 7 bases and J 6 bases, leaving 19 bases between the germline ends. The CDR3 loop is CSALVGGRGQPQHF. CDR3 nucleotide sequence: TGCAGCGCCCTCGTAGGAGGGCGAGGTCAGCCCCAGCATTTT. Based on the CDR3 plus reference TRBV29-1 and TRBJ1-5, the full variable domain is SAVISQKPSRDICQRGTSLTIQCQVDSQVTMMFWYRQQPGQSLTLIATANQGSEATYESGFVIDKFPISRPNLTFSTLTVSNMSPEDSSIYLCSALVGGRGQPQHFGDGTRLSIL.

This chain uses TRBV2 with TRBJ2-7, with D maybe TRBD1 (5 bases). The V gene lost 6 bases and the J gene lost 6 bases, with 27 bases spanning the gap. The CDR3 is 17 residues long. Germline CDR1 SNHLY, CDR2 FYNNEI. This CDR3 is CASRETLNPRASSEQYF. For the CDR3, the DNA is TGTGCCAGCAGAGAAACCCTAAACCCCAGGGCATCTAGCGAGCAGTACTTC.

The rearrangement joins TRBV19 to TRBJ2-7, with TRBD1 as a possible D gene (6 bases). Germline V CDR1 and CDR2: LNHDA, SQIVND (reference sequence). Trimming took 3 bases from V and 6 from J, leaving 9 bases between them. The CDR3 consists of 12 residues. The CDR3 DNA follows: TGTGCCAGTAGTATTACCAGGGGCGAGCAGTACTTC. This gives the protein CASSITRGEQYF.

This chain connects TRBV14 to TRBJ1-5; D is uncertain. The V gene lost 0 bases and the J gene lost 5 bases, with 5 bases spanning the gap. CDR3 size: 13 residues. Germline V lookup: CDR1 SGHDN, CDR2 FVKESK. CDR3 sequence (DNA): TGTGCCAGCAGCCAAGATCCTGATCAGCCCCAGCATTTT. This codes for CASSQDPDQPQHF.

This clone occurred once. The chain combines TRBV3-1 (or the pseudogene TRBV3-2) with TRBJ2-7; D is perhaps TRBD2 (6 bases). CDR3 length equals 13 residues. V lost 4 bases and J lost 5, with 12 bases in between. The germline V gene has CDR1 LGHDT and CDR2 YNNKEL (reference sequence). The CDR3 here is CASSPGTEDEQYF. In nucleotides, the CDR3 is TGTGCCAGCAGCCCGGGGACTGAGGACGAGCAGTACTTC.

The chain links TRBV5-1 to TRBJ1-3, with D possibly TRBD1 on 5 matching bases. The V gene lost 2 bases and the J gene lost 1 base, with 13 bases spanning the gap. The germline gives CDR1 SGHRS, CDR2 YFSETQ. The length of the CDR3 is 16 residues. This chain's CDR3 is CASSLGGAGSGNTIYF. CDR3 nucleotide sequence: TGCGCCAGCAGCTTAGGTGGGGCCGGATCTGGAAACACCATATATTTT.

V and J are TRBV28 and TRBJ1-1; D gene unclear. The CDR3 has 15 residues. Trimming removed 3 bases at V and 5 bases at J, with 16 bases between. From germline, CDR1 is MDHEN and CDR2 SYDVKM. The CDR3 region has the DNA TGTGCCAGCAGTTTTGGTAGGCCCCCGGGTACTGAAGCTTTCTTT. Translated, it gives CASSFGRPPGTEAFF.

This clone was recorded a few times. V usage is TRBV4-1 and J usage is TRBJ2-5; D possibly corresponds to TRBD1 (7 bases). Germline CDR1 MGHRA, CDR2 YSYEKL. V was trimmed by 6 bases and J by 2 bases, leaving 13 bases between them. CDR3 length equals 14 residues. CDR3 loop: CASSWGDSQETQYF. DNA for the CDR3: TGCGCCAGCAGTTGGGGGGACAGTCAAGAGACCCAGTACTTC.

The chain is built from TRBV2 and TRBJ2-5; D perhaps matches TRBD2 (5 bases). Germline V lookup: CDR1 SNHLY, CDR2 FYNNEI. The V gene lost 6 bases and the J gene lost 4 bases, with 15 bases spanning the gap. The CDR3 length is 14 residues. The CDR3 loop reads CASSRGAIRETQYF. The CDR3 coding sequence is TGTGCCAGCAGCCGGGGAGCGATAAGAGAGACCCAGTACTTC.

The chain links TRBV18 to TRBJ2-1; possibly TRBD1 for D (6 bases). V was pared by 2 bases and J by 7 bases, with 18 bases between. Germline CDR1 KGHSH, CDR2 LQKENI. The CDR3 spans 16 residues. The CDR3 DNA follows: TGTGCCAGCTCACCAGGTATGGGGGCCCTGGGGAATGAGCAGTTCTTC. Translation gives CASSPGMGALGNEQFF.

The rearrangement links TRBV6-4 to TRBJ2-6; no firm D call. Germline assignment: CDR1 MRHNA and CDR2 SNTAGT. Deletions cut 7 bases from V and 0 bases from J, with 13 bases between. The CDR3 spans 16 residues. In DNA form, the CDR3 reads TGTGCCAGCACCCCCTCACCCGGCTCTGGGGCCAACGTCCTGACTTTC. It is translated as CASTPSPGSGANVLTF.

The J gene is TRBJ1-2, the V gene TRBV19; no clear D gene. CDR3 length: 17 residues. Trimming took off 6 bases at V and 3 bases at J, with 23 bases between the two ends. Germline lookup yields CDR1 LNHDA and CDR2 SQIVND (reference sequence). CDR3 amino acids: CASRTGEGKSGDYGYTF. The CDR3 DNA reads as TGTGCCAGTAGGACGGGAGAAGGAAAAAGCGGCGACTATGGCTACACCTTC.

The genes are TRBV3-1 (or the pseudogene TRBV3-2) and TRBJ1-1; D is possibly TRBD1 (6 bases). V shed 4 bases and J shed 0 bases, with 9 bases lying between them. Germline V gives CDR1 LGHDT, CDR2 YNNKEL (reference sequence). The CDR3 loop spans 14 amino acids. CDR3 sequence reads: CASSPRGVNTEAFF. As DNA, the CDR3 is TGTGCCAGCAGCCCCAGGGGAGTGAACACTGAAGCTTTCTTT.

The gene calls are TRBV7-6 and TRBJ2-4, with a weak D call TRBD1 (6 bases). There are 15 residues in the CDR3. Germline values: CDR1 SGHVS, CDR2 FNYEAQ. Trimming pared 5 bases from V and 7 bases from J, leaving 18 bases between. The CDR3 reads CASSPRGQRENIQYF. The CDR3 DNA is TGTGCCAGCAGCCCGAGAGGACAGAGGGAGAACATTCAGTACTTC.

This chain uses TRBV10-2 with TRBJ1-5, with a possible D match to TRBD1 (5 bases). Germline V gives CDR1 WSHSY, CDR2 SAAADI. V was shortened by 5 bases and J by 7 bases, with 15 bases between the two germline ends. The CDR3 has 14 amino acids. The CDR3 bases are TGCGCCAGCAGTAAGGGGATCTTAGGGCAGCCCCAGCATTTT. Amino acid sequence: CASSKGILGQPQHF.

This chain connects TRBV5-1 to TRBJ2-7; the match to TRBD1 covers 10 bases. The CDR3 runs to 16 residues. The V segment lost 4 bases and the J segment 3 bases; nucleotides outside the gene matches: 10. Germline V CDR1 and CDR2: SGHRS, YFSETQ. The CDR3 loop reads CASSATGTGEDYEQYF. As DNA, the CDR3 is TGCGCCAGCAGCGCCACCGGGACAGGGGAGGACTACGAGCAGTACTTC.